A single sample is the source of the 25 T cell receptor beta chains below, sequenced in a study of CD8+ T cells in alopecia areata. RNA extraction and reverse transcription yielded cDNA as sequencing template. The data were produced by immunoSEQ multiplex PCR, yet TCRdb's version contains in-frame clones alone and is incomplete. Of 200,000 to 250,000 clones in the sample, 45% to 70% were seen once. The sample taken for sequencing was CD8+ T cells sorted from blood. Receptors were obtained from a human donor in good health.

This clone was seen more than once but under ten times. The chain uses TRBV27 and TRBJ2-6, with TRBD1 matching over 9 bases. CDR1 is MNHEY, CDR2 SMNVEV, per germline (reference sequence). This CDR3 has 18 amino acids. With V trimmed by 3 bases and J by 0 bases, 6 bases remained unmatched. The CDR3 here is CASSFTGGDYSGANVLTF. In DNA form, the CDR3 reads TGTGCCAGCAGTTTTACAGGGGGCGATTACTCTGGGGCCAACGTCCTGACTTTC.

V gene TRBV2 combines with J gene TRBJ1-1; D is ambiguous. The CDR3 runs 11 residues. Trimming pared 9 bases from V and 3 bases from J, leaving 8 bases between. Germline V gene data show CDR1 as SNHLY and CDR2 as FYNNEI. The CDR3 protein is CASSWDTEAFF. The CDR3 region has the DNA TGTGCCAGTTCTTGGGACACTGAAGCTTTCTTT.

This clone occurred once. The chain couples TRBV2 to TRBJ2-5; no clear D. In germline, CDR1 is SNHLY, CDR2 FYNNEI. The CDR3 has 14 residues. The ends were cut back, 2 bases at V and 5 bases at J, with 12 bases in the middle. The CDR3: CASSERTSRETQYF. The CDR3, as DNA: TGTGCCAGCAGTGAACGCACCTCCCGGGAGACCCAGTACTTC.

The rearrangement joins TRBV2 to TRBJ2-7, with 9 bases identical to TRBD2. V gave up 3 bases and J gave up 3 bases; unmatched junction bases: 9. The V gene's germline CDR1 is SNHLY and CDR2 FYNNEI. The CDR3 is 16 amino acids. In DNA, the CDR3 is TGTGCCAGCAGTGATCACCCGGGACTAGCTAACTACGAGCAGTACTTC. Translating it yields CASSDHPGLANYEQYF.

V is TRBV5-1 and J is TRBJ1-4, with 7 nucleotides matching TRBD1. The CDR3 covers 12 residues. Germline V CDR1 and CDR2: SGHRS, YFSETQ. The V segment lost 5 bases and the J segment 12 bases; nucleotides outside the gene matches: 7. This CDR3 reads CASSFDRVELFF. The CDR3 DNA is TGCGCCAGCAGTTTCGACAGGGTGGAACTGTTTTTT.

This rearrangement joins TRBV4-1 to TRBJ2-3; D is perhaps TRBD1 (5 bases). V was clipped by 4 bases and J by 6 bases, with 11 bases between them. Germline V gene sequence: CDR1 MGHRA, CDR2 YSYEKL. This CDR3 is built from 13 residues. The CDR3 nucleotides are TGCGCCAGCAGCCCAGGGTGGGGCGATACGCAGTATTTT. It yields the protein CASSPGWGDTQYF.

CDR3 sequence (DNA): TGCGCCAGCAGCCAGAAAACAGGGTTGAACACTGAAGCTTTCTTT. Translating gives CASSQKTGLNTEAFF. The J gene is TRBJ1-1, the V gene TRBV4-1, with a possible D match to TRBD1 (6 bases). V shed 3 bases and J shed 0 bases, with 11 bases lying between them. This CDR3 has 15 residues. Germline V gene sequence: CDR1 MGHRA, CDR2 YSYEKL.

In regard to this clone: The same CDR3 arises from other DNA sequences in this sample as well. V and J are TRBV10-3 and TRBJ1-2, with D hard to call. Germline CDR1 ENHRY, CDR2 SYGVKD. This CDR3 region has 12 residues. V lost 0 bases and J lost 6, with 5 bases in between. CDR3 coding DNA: TGTGCCATCAGTGAGTCTGGGGATGGCTACACCTTC. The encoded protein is CAISESGDGYTF.

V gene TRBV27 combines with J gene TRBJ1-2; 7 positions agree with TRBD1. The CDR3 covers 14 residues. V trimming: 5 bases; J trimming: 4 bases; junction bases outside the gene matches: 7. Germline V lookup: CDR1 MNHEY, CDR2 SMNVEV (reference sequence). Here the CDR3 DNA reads TGTGCCAGCAGTCCACAGGACAGGTTCTATGGCTACACCTTC. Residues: CASSPQDRFYGYTF.

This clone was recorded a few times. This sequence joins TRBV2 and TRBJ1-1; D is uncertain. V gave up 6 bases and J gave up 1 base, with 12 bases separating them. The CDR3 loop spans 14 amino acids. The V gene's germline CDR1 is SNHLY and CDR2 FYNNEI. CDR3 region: CASSEGSENTEAFF. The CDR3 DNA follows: TGTGCCAGCAGCGAGGGATCGGAGAACACTGAAGCTTTCTTT.

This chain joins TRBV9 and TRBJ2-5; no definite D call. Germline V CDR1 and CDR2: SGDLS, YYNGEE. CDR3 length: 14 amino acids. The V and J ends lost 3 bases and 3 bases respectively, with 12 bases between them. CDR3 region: CASSEGHVEETQYF. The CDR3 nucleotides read TGTGCCAGCAGCGAGGGCCACGTGGAAGAGACCCAGTACTTC.

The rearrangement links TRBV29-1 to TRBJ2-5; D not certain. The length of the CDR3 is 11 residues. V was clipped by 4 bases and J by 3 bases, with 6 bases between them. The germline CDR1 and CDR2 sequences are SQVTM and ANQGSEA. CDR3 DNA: TGCAGCGTTGTCCCAGAAGAGACCCAGTACTTC. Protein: CSVVPEETQYF.

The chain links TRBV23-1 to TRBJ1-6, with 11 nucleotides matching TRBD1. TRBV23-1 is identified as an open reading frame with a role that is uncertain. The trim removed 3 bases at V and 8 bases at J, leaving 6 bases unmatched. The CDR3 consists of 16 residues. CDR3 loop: CASSQGQGGEDSPLHF. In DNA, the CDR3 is TGCGCCAGCAGTCAGGGACAGGGGGGAGAGGATTCACCCCTCCACTTT.

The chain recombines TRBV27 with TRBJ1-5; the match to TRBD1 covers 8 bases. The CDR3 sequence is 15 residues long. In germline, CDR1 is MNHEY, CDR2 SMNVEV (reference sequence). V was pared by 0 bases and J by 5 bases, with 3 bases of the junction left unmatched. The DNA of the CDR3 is TGTGCCAGCAGTTTATCGGCAGGGGGCGATCAGCCCCAGCATTTT. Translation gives CASSLSAGGDQPQHF.

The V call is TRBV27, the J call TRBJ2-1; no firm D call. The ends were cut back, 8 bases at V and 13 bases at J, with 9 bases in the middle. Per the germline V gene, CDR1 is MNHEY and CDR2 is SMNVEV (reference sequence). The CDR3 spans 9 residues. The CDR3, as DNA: TGTGCCAGCCGAACCCTTCAGTTCTTC. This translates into CASRTLQFF.

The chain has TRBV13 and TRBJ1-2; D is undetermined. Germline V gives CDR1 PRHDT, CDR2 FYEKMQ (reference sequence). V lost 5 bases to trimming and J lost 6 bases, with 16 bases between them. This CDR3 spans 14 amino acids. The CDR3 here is CASSRASSENGYTF. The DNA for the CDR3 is TGTGCCAGCAGCCGGGCGAGCTCCGAAAATGGCTACACCTTC.

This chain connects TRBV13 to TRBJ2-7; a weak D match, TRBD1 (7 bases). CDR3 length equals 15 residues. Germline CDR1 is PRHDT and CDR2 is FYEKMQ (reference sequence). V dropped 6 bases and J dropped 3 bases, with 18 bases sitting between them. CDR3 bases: TGTGCCAGCAGTGATGAGGGGCAGGGGGGCTACGAGCAGTACTTC. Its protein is CASSDEGQGGYEQYF.

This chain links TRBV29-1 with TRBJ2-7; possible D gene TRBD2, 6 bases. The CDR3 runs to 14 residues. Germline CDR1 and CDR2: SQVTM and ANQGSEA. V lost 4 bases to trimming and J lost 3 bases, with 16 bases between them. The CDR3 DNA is TGCAGCGTTGCCCCCGGGAGACTCCACTACGAGCAGTACTTC. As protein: CSVAPGRLHYEQYF.

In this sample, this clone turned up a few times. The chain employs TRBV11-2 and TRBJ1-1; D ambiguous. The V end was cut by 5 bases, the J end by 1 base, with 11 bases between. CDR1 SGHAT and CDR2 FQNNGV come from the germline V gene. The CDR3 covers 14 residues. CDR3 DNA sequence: TGTGCCAGCAGCAGCGACGGAGGGAACACTGAAGCTTTCTTT. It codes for CASSSDGGNTEAFF.

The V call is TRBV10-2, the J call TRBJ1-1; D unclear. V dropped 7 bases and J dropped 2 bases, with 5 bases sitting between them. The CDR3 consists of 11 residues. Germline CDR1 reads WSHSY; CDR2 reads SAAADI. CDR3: CASTVNTEAFF. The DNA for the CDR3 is TGCGCCAGCACGGTAAACACTGAAGCTTTCTTT.

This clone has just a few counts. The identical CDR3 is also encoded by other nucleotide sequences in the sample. The CDR3 region has the DNA TGTGCCAGTAGTAGTGGCGGAAGCTCCTACAATGAGCAGTTCTTC. Its translation is CASSSGGSSYNEQFF. The chain recombines TRBV19 with TRBJ2-1; D gene ambiguous. V was clipped by 4 bases and J by 0 bases, with 10 bases between them. In germline, CDR1 is LNHDA, CDR2 SQIVND (reference sequence). The CDR3 totals 15 residues.

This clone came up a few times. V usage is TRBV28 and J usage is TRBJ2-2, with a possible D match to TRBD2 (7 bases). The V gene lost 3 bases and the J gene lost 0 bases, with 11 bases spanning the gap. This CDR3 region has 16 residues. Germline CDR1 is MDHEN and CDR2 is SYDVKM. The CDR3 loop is CASSFAGASNTGELFF. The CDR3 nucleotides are TGTGCCAGCAGTTTTGCGGGGGCATCGAACACCGGGGAGCTGTTTTTT.

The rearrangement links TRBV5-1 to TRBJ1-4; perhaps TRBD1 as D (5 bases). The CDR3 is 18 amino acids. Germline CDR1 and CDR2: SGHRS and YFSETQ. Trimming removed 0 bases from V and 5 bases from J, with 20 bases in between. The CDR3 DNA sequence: TGCGCCAGCAGCTTGGCCCGGGACGGAGGTTCTGAGAATGAAAAACTGTTTTTT. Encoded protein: CASSLARDGGSENEKLFF.

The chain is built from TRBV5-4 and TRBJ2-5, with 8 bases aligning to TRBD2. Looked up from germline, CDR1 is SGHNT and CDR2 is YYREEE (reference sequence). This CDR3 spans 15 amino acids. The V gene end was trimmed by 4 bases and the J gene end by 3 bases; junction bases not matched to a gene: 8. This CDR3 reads CASSTRRGVEETQYF. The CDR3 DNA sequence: TGTGCCAGCAGCACTCGGCGGGGGGTGGAAGAGACCCAGTACTTC.

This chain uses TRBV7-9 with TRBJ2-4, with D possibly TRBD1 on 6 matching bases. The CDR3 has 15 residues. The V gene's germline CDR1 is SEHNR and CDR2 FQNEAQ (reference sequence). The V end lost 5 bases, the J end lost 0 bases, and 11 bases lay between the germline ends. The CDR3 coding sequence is TGTGCCAGCAGCCCGGACAGTCTAGCCAAAAACATTCAGTACTTC. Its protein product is CASSPDSLAKNIQYF.